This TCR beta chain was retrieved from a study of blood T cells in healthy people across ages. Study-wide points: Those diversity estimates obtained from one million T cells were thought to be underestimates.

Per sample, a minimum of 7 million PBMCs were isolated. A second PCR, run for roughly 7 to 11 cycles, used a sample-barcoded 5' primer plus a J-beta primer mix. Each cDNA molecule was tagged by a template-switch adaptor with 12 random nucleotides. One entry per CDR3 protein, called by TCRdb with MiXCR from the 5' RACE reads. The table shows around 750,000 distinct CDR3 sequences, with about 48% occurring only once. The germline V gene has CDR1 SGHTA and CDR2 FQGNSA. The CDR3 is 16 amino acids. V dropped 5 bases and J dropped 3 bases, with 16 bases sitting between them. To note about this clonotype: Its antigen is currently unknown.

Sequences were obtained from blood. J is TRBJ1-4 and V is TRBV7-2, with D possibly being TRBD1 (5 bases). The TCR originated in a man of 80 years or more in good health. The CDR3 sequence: CASSPRSGGANEKLFF. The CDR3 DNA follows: TGTGCCAGCAGCCCTCGGTCGGGGGGGGCTAATGAAAAACTGTTTTTT.